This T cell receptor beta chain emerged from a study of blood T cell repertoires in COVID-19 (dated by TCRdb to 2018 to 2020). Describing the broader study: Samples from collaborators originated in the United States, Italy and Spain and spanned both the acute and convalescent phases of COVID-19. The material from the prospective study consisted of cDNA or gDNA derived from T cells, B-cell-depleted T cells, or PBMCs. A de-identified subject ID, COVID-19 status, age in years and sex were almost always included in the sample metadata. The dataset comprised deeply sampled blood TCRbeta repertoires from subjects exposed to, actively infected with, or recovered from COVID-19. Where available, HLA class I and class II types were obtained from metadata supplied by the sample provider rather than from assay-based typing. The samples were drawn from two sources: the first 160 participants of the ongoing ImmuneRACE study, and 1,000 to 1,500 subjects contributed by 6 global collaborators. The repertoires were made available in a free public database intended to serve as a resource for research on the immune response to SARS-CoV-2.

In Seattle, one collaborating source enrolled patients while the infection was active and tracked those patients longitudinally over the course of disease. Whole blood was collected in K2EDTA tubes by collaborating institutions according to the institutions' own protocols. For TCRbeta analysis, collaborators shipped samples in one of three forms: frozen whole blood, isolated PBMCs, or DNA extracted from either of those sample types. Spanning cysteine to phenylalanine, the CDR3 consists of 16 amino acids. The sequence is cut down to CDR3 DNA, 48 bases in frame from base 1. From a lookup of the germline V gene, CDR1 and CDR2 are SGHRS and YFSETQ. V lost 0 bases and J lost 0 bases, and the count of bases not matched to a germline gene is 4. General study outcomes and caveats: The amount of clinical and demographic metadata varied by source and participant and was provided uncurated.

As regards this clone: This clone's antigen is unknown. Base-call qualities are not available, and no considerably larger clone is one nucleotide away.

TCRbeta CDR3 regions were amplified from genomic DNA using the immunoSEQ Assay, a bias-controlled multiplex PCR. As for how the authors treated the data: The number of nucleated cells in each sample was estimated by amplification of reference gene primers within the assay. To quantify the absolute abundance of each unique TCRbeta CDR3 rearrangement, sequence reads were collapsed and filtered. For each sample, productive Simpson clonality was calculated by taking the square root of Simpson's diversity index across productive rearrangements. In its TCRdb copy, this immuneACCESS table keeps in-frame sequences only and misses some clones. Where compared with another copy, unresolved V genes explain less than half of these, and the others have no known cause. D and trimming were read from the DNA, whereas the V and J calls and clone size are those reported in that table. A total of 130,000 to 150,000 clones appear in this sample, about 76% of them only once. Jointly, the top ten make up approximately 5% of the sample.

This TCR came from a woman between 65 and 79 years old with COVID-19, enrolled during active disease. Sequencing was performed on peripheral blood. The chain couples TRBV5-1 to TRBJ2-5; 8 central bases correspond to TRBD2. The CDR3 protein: CASSLGTSGNQETQYF. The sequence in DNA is TGCGCCAGCAGCTTGGGTACTAGCGGCAACCAAGAGACCCAGTACTTC.